This T cell receptor beta chain appears in the sequencing data of a study of T-cell reconstitution after alpha-beta-depleted transplantation in children. Ten or more counts support this clonotype. The antigen is unknown. The CDR3 is made up of 15 amino acids. The germline V gene encodes CDR1 SGHVS and CDR2 FNYEAQ. The V segment lost 0 bases and the J segment 6 bases; nucleotides outside the gene matches: 6. Molecular barcoding with unique molecular identifiers was used for the TCRbeta library. A single record per CDR3 protein comes from TCRdb applying MiXCR to the PCR reads. The table includes about 240,000 distinct CDR3 sequences, around 25% detected once. Study-level findings and limits: From newly produced T cells came most of the T-cell counts and diversity one year after transplant. Reportedly, roughly two months post-transplant, alpha-beta T cells arose from several hundred expanded graft clones.

The sequence came from a girl aged 2 to 10 with Fanconi anemia, due to receive a stem cell transplant. This sequence joins TRBV7-6 and TRBJ2-3; 7 bases align to TRBD2. The specimen comprised PBMCs, sampled before TCRalphabeta/CD19-depleted stem cell transplant. The CDR3 is CASSLAPQGGDTQYF. DNA for the CDR3: TGTGCCAGCAGCTTAGCCCCCCAGGGAGGGGATACGCAGTATTTT.